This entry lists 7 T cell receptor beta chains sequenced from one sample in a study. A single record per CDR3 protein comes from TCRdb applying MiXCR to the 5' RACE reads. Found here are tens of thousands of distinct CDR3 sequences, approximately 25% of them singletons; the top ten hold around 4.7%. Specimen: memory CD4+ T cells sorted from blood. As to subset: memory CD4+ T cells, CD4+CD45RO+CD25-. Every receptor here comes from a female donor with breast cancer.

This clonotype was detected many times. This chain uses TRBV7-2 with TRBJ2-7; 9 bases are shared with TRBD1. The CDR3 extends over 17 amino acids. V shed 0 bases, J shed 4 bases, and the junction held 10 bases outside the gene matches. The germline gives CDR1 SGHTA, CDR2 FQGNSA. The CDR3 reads CASSLAAAGTGWYEQYF. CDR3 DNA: TGTGCCAGCAGCTTAGCGGCCGCCGGGACAGGGTGGTACGAGCAGTACTTC.

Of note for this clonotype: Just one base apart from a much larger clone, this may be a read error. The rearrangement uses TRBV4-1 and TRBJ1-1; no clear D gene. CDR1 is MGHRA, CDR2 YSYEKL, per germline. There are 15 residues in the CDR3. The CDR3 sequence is CASSQDVGWNTEAVF. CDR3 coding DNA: TGCGCCAGCAGCCAAGATGTCGGCTGGAACACTGAAGCTGTCTTT.

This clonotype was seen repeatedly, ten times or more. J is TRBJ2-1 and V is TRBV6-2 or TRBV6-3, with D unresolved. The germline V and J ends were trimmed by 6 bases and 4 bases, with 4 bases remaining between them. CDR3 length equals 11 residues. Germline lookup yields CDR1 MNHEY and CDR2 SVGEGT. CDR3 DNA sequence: TGTGCCAGCAGGATTTACAATGAGCAGTTCTTC. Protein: CASRIYNEQFF.

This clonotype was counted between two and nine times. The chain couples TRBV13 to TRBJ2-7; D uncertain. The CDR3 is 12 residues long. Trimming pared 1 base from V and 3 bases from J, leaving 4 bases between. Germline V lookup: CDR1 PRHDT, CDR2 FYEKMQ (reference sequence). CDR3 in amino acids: CASSLEDYEQYF. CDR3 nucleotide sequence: TGTGCCAGCAGCTTAGAGGACTACGAGCAGTACTTC.

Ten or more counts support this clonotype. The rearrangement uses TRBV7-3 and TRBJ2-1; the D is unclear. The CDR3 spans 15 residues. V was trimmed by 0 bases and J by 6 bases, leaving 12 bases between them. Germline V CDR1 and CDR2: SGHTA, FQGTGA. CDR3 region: CASSLTTMGRNEQFF. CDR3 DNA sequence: TGTGCCAGCAGCTTAACGACGATGGGCCGCAATGAGCAGTTCTTC.

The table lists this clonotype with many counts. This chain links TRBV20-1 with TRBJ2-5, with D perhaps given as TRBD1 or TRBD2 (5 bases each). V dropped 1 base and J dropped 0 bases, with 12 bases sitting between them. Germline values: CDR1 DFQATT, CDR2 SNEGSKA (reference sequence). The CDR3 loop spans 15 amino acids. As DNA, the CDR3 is TGCAGTGCTAGAGGAGTCCGGGGCTACCAAGAGACCCAGTACTTC. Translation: CSARGVRGYQETQYF.

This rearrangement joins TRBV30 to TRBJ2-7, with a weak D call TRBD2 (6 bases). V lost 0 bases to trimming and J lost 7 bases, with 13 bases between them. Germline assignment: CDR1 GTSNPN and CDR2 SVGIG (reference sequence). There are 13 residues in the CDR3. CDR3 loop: CAWSVPGVLEQYF. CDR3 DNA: TGTGCCTGGAGTGTACCGGGAGTATTAGAGCAGTACTTC.